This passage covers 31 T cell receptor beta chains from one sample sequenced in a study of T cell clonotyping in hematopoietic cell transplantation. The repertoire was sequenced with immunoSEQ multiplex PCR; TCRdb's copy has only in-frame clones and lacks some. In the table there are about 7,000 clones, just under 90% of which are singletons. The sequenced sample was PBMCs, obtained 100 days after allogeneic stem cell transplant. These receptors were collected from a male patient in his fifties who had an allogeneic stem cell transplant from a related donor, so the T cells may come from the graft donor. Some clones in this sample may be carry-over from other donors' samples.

CDR3 sequence reads: CSVEGPSSHEQYF. The CDR3 nucleotides read TGCAGCGTTGAAGGCCCCTCGAGCCACGAGCAGTACTTC. The chain carries TRBV29-1 and TRBJ2-7; no clear D. Germline V gene lookup returns CDR1 SQVTM and CDR2 ANQGSEA. The V and J ends lost 1 base and 5 bases respectively, with 12 bases between them. This CDR3 has 13 residues.

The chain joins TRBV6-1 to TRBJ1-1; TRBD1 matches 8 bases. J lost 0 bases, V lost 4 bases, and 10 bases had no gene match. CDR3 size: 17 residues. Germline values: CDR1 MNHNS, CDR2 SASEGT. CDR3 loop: CASSARQGLGVNTEAFF. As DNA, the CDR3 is TGTGCCAGCAGTGCCCGACAGGGGTTGGGGGTGAACACTGAAGCTTTCTTT.

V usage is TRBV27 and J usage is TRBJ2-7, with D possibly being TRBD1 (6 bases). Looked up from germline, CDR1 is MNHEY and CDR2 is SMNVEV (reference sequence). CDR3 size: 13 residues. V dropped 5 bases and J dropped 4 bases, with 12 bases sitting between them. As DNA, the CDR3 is TGTGCCAGCAGTCCATGGGACAATTACGAGCAGTACTTC. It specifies CASSPWDNYEQYF.

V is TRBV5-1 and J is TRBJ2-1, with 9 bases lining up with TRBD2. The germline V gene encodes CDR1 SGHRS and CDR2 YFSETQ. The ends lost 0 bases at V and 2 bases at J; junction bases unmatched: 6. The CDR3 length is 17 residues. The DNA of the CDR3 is TGCGCCAGCAGCTTGGCCCCCCTAGCGGGACCCTACAATGAGCAGTTCTTC. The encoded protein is CASSLAPLAGPYNEQFF.

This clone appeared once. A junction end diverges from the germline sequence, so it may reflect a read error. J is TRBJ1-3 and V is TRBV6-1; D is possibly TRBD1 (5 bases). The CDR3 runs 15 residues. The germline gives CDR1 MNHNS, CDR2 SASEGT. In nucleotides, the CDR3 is TGTGCCAGCAGAGAGAACTCGGGACGTGGAAGCACCATATATTTT. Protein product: CASRENSGRGSTIYF.

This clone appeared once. The CDR3 spells CSVVRAVTDTQYF. DNA of the CDR3: TGCAGCGTTGTACGGGCCGTCACAGATACGCAGTATTTT. V and J are TRBV29-1 and TRBJ2-3; no clear D. CDR3 length: 13 residues. V lost 4 bases and J 2 bases, leaving 10 bases between the germline ends. Germline-derived CDR1 and CDR2 are SQVTM and ANQGSEA.

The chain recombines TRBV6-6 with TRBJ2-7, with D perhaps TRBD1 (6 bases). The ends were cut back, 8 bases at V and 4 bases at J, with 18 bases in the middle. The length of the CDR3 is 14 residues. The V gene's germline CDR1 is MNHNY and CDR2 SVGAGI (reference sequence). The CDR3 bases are TGTGCCAGCTCACGCGGTCAGGGGAAATACGAGCAGTACTTC. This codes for CASSRGQGKYEQYF.

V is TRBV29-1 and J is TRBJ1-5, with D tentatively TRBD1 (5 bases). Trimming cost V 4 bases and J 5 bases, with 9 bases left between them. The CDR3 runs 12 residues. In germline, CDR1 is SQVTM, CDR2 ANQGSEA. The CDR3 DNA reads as TGCAGCGTTGCAGGGCTGGATCAGCCCCAGCATTTT. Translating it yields CSVAGLDQPQHF.

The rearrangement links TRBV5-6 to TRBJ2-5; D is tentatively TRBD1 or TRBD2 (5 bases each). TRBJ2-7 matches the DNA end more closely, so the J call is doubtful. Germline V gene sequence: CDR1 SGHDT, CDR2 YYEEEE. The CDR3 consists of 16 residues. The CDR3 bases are TGTGCCAGCACCCCGGGACCTAAGGATTACTCCTACGAGCAGTACTTC. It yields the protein CASTPGPKDYSYEQYF.

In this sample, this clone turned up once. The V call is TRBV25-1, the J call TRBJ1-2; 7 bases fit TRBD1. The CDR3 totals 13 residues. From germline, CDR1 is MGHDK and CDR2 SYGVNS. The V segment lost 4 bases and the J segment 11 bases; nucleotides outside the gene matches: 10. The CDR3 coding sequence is TGTGCCAGCAGTGTCCCGGGGACAGCGGAGTACACCTTC. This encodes CASSVPGTAEYTF.

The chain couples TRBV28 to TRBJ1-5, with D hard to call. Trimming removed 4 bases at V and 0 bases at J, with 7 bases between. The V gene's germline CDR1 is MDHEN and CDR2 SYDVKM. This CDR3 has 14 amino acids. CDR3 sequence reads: CASSSLNSNQPQHF. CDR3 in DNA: TGTGCCAGCAGTTCCCTCAATAGCAATCAGCCCCAGCATTTT.

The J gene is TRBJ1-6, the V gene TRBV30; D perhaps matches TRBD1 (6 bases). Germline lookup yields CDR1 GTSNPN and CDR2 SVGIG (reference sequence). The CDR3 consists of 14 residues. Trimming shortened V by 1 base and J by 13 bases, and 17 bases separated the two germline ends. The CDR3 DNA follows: TGTGCCTGGAGTGCGGGGGGCGTACGTTCGCCCCTCCACTTT. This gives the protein CAWSAGGVRSPLHF.

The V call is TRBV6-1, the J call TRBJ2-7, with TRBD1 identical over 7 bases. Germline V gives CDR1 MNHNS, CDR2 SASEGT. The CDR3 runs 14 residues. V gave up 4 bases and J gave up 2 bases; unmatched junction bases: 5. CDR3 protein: CASSALGTAYEQYV. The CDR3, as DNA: TGTGCCAGCAGTGCCCTCGGGACAGCCTACGAGCAGTACGTC.

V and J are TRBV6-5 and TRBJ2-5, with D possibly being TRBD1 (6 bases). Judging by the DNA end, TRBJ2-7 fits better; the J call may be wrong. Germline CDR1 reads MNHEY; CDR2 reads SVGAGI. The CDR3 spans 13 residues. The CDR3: CASRPQGGDEQYF. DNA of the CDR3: TGTGCCAGCAGACCACAGGGTGGGGACGAGCAGTACTTC.

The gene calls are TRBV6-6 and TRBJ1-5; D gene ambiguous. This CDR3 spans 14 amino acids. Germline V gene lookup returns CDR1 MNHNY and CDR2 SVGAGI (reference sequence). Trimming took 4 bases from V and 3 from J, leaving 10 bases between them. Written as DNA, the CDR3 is TGTGCCAGCAGTTCCTCCGGGGACAATCAGCCCCAGCATTTT. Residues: CASSSSGDNQPQHF.

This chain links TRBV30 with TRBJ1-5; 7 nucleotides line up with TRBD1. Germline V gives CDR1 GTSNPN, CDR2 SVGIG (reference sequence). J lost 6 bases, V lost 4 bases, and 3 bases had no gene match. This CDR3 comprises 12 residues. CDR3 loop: CAWTAGGQPQHF. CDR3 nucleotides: TGTGCCTGGACGGCAGGGGGTCAGCCCCAGCATTTT.

The CDR3 coding sequence is TGTGCCAGCAGCGCACCCGGGACACTGAGCTCCTACGAGCAGTACTTC. This gives the protein CASSAPGTLSSYEQYF. The chain joins TRBV11-3 to TRBJ2-7, with a weak D call TRBD1 (6 bases). Between the trimmed V and J ends, which lost 5 bases and 0 bases, there was a span of 17 bases. This CDR3 has 16 residues. Looked up from germline, CDR1 is SGHNT and CDR2 is YENEEA. The full variable domain, completed using reference TRBV11-3 and TRBJ2-7, is EAGVVQSPRYKIIEKKQPVAFWCNPISGHNTLYWYLQNLGQGPELLIRYENEEAVDDSQLPKDRFSAERLKGVDSTLKIQPAELGDSAVYLCASSAPGTLSSYEQYFGPGTRLTVT.

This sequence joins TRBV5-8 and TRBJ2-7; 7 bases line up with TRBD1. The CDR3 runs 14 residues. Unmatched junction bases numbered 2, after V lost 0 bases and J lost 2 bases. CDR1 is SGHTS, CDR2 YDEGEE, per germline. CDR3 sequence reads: CASSLGDSTYEQYF. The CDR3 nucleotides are TGTGCCAGCAGCTTGGGGGACAGCACCTACGAGCAGTACTTC.

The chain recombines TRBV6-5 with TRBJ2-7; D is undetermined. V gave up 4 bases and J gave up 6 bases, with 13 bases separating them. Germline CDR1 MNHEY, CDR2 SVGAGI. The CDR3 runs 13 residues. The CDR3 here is CASSSGPWGEQYF. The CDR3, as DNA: TGTGCCAGCAGTTCAGGTCCGTGGGGCGAGCAGTACTTC.

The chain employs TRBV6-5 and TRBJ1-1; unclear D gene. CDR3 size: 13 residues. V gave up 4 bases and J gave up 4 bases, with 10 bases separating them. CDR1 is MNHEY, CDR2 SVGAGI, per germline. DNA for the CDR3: TGTGCCAGCAGTTCGGGTGTGGGCACTGAAGCTTTCTTT. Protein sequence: CASSSGVGTEAFF.

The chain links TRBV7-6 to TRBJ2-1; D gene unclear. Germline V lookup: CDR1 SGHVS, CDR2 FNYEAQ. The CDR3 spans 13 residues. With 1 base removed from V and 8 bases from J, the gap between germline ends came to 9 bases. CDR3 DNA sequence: TGTGCCAGCAGCTTAGGACCCGGCGATGAGCAGTTCTTC. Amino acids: CASSLGPGDEQFF.

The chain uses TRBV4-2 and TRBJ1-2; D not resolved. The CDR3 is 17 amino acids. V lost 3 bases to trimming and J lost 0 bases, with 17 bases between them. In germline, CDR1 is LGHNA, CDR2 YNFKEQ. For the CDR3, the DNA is TGTGCCAGCAGCCATGCCGACCGATACTCTTCTAACTATGGCTACACCTTC. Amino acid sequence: CASSHADRYSSNYGYTF.

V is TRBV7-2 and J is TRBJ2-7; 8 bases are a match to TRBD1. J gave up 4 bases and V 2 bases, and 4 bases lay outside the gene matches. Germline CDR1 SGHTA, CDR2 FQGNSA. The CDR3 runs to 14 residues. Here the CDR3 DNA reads TGTGCCAGCAGCTTAAGTAGACAGGGGTACGAGCAGTACTTC. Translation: CASSLSRQGYEQYF.

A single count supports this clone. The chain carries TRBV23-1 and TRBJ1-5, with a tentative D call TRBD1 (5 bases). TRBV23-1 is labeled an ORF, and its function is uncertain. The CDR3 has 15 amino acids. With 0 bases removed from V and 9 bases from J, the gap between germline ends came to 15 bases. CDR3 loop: CASSQSRGRRRPQHF. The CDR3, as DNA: TGCGCCAGCAGTCAATCGCGGGGACGGCGACGGCCCCAGCATTTT.

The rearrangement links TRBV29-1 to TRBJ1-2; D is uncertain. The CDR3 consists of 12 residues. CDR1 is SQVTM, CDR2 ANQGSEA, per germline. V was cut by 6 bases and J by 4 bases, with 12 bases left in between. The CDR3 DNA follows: TGCAGCGTCCCGGGATACCTCTATGGCTACACCTTC. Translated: CSVPGYLYGYTF.

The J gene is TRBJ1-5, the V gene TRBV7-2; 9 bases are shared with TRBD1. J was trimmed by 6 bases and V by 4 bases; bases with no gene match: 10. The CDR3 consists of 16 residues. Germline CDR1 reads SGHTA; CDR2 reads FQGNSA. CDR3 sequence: CASSYLWTGERQPQHF. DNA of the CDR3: TGTGCCAGCAGCTACCTGTGGACAGGGGAACGTCAGCCCCAGCATTTT.

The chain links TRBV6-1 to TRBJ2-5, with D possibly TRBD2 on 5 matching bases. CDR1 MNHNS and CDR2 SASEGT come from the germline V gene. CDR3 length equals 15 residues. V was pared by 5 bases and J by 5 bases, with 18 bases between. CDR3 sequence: CASSISSGRFETQYF. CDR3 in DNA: TGTGCCAGCAGTATCTCCAGCGGTAGGTTTGAGACCCAGTACTTC.

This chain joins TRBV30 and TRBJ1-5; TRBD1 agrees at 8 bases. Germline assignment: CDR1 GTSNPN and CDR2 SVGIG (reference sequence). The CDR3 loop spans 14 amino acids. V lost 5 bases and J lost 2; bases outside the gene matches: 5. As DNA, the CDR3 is TGTGCCTGGGGGCTGGGACAGGGCAATCAGCCCCAGCATTTT. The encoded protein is CAWGLGQGNQPQHF.

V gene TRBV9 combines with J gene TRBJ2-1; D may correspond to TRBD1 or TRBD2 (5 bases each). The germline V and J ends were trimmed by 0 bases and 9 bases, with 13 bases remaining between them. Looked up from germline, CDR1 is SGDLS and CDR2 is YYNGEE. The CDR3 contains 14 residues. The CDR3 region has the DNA TGTGCCAGCAGCGTAGACGGGGCCGGGGTTGAGCAGTTCTTC. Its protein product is CASSVDGAGVEQFF.

The DNA for the CDR3 is TGTGCCAGCAGCAGTCACACAGATACGCAGTATTTT. Its translation is CASSSHTDTQYF. The V gene is TRBV11-3, the J gene TRBJ2-3; D remains ambiguous. The germline gives CDR1 SGHNT, CDR2 YENEEA. The CDR3 is made up of 12 amino acids. V gave up 5 bases and J gave up 2 bases, with 5 bases separating them. Variable domain in full (rest from reference TRBV11-3 and TRBJ2-3): EAGVVQSPRYKIIEKKQPVAFWCNPISGHNTLYWYLQNLGQGPELLIRYENEEAVDDSQLPKDRFSAERLKGVDSTLKIQPAELGDSAVYLCASSSHTDTQYFGPGTRLTVL.

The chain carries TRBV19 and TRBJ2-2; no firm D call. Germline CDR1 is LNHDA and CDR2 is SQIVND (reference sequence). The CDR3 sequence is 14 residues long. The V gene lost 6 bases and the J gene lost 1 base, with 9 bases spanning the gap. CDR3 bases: TGTGCCAGTAGGAGAGACGGGAACACCGGGGAGCTGTTTTTT. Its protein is CASRRDGNTGELFF.